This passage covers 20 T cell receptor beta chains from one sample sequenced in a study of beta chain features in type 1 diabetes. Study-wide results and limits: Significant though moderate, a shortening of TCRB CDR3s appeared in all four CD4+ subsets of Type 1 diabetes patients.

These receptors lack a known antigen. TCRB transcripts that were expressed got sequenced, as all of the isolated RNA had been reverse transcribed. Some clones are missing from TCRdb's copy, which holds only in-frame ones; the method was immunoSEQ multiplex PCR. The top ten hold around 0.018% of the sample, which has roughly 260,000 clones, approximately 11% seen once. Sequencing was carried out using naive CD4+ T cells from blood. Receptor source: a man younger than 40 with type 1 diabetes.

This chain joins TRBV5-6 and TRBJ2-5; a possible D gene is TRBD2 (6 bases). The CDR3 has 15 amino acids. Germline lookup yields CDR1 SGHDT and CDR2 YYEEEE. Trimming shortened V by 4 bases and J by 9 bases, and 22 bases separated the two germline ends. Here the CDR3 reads CASSPSPARRGAQYF. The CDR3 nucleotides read TGTGCCAGCAGCCCGTCCCCAGCCAGGAGGGGTGCCCAGTACTTC.

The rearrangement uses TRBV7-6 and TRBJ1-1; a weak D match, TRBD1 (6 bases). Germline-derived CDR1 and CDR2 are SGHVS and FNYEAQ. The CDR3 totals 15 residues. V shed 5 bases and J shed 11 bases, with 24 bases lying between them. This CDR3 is CASSKDRDTAYRAFF. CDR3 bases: TGTGCCAGCAGCAAAGACCGGGACACAGCATATAGGGCTTTCTTT.

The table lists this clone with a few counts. Written as DNA, the CDR3 is TGTGCCAGCAGGAGAGCAGGAAAATTGGAGGAGCTGTTTTTT. This encodes CASRRAGKLEELFF. The chain joins TRBV6-1 to TRBJ2-2; D gene ambiguous. Deletions cut 6 bases from V and 10 bases from J, with 18 bases between. Germline V gene sequence: CDR1 MNHNS, CDR2 SASEGT. The CDR3 loop spans 14 amino acids.

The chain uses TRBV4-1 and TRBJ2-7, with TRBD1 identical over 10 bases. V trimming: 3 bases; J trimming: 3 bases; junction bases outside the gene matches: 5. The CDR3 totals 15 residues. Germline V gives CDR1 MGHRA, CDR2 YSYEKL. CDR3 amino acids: CASSQTGTGDYEQYF. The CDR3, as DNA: TGCGCCAGCAGCCAGACCGGGACAGGGGACTACGAGCAGTACTTC.

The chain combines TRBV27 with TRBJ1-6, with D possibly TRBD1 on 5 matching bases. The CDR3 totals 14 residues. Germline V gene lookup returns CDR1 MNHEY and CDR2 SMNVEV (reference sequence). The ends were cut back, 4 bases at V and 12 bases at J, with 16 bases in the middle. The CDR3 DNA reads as TGTGCCAGCAGTTCACAGGCCTCTGGGATACCCCTCCACTTT. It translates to CASSSQASGIPLHF.

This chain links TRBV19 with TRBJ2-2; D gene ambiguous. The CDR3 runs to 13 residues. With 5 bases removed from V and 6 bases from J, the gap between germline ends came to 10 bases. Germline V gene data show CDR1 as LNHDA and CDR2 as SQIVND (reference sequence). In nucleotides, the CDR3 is TGTGCCAGTAGTTCCTACTACGCCGGGGAGCTGTTTTTT. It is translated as CASSSYYAGELFF.

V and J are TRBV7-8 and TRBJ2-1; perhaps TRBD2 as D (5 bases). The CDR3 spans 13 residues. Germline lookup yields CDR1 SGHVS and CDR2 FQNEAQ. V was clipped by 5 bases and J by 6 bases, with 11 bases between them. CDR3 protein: CASSPGLPNEQFF. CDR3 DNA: TGTGCCAGCAGCCCTGGACTTCCCAATGAGCAGTTCTTC. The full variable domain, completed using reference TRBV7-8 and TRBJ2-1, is GAGVSQSPRYKVAKRGQDVALRCDPISGHVSLFWYQQALGQGPEFLTYFQNEAQLDKSGLPSDRFFAERPEGSVSTLKIQRTQQEDSAVYLCASSPGLPNEQFFGPGTRLTVL.

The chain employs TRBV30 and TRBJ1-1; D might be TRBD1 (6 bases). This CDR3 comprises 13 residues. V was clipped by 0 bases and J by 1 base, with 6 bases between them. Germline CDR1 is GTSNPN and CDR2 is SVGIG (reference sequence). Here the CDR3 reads CAWSVGQNTEAFF. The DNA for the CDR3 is TGTGCCTGGAGTGTGGGACAGAACACTGAAGCTTTCTTT.

Here the CDR3 reads CASSRRTDYGYTF. The CDR3 nucleotides read TGTGCCAGCAGTAGGAGGACCGACTATGGCTACACCTTC. The chain couples TRBV6-1 to TRBJ1-2; no clear D. This CDR3 contains 13 residues. The germline V and J ends were trimmed by 5 bases and 3 bases, with 10 bases remaining between them. Germline V gene sequence: CDR1 MNHNS, CDR2 SASEGT.

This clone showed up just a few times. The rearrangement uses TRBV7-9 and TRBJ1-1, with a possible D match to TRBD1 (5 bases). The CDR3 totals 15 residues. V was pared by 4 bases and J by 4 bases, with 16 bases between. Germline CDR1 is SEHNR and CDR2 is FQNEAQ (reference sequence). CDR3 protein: CASSSPALGGTEAFF. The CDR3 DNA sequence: TGTGCCAGCAGCTCCCCGGCGCTGGGGGGCACTGAAGCTTTCTTT. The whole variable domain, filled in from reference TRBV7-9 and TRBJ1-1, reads DTGVSQNPRHKITKRGQNVTFRCDPISEHNRLYWYRQTLGQGPEFLTYFQNEAQLEKSRLLSDRFSAERPKGSFSTLEIQRTEQGDSAMYLCASSSPALGGTEAFFGQGTRLTVV.

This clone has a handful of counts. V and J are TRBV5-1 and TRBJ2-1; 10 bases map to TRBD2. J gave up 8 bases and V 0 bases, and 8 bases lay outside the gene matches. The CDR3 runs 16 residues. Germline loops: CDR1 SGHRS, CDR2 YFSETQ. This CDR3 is CASSLALAGVMDEQFF. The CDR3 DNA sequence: TGCGCCAGCAGCTTGGCGCTAGCGGGGGTAATGGATGAGCAGTTCTTC.

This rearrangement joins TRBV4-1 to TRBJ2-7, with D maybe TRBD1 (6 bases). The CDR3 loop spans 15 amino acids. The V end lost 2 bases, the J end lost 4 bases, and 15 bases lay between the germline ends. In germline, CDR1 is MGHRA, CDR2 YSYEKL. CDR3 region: CASSQTYGQIYEQYF. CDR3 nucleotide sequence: TGCGCCAGCAGCCAAACGTACGGACAGATTTACGAGCAGTACTTC.

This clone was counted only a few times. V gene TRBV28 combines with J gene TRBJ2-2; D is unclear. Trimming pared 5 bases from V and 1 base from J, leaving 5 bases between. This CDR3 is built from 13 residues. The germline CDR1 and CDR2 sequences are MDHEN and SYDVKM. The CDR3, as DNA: TGTGCCAGCAGTCCGGGGAACACCGGGGAGCTGTTTTTT. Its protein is CASSPGNTGELFF.

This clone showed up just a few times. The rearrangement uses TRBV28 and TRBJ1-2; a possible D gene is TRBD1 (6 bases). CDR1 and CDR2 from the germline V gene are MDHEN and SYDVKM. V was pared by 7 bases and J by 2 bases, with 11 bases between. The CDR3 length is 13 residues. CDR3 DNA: TGTGCCAGCAACCTTGGACAGAACTATGGCTACACCTTC. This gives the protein CASNLGQNYGYTF.

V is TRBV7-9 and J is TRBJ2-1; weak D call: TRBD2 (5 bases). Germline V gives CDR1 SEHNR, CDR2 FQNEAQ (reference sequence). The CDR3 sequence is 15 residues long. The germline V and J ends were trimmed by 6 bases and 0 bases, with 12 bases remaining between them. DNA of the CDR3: TGTGCCAGCAGTCAGAGCGGAAGCTCCTACAATGAGCAGTTCTTC. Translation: CASSQSGSSYNEQFF.

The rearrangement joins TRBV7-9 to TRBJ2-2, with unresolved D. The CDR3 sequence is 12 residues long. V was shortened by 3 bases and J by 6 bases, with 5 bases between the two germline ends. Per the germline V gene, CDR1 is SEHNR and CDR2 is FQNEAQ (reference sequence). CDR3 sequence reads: CASSFIPGELFF. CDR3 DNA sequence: TGTGCCAGCAGCTTCATTCCCGGGGAGCTGTTTTTT.

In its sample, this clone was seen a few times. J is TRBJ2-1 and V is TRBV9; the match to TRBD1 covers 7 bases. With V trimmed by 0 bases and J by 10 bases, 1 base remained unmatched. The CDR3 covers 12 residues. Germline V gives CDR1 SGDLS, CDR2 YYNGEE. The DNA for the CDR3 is TGTGCCAGCAGCGTAGGACAGGGAGAGCAGTTCTTC. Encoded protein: CASSVGQGEQFF.

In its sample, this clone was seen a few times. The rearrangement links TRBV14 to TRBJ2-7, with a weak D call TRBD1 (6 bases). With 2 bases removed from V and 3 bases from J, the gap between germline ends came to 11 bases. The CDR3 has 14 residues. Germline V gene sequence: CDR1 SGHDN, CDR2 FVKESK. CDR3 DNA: TGTGCCAGCAGCCAATGGACAGTGATCTACGAGCAGTACTTC. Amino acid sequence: CASSQWTVIYEQYF.

The CDR3, as DNA: TGTGCCAGCAGTGAAGAAGGAGCCTATGGCTACACCTTC. This gives the protein CASSEEGAYGYTF. The chain couples TRBV2 to TRBJ1-2; D remains unclear. CDR1 and CDR2 (germline): SNHLY, FYNNEI. Between the trimmed V and J ends, which lost 1 base and 4 bases, there was a span of 7 bases. CDR3 length: 13 amino acids.

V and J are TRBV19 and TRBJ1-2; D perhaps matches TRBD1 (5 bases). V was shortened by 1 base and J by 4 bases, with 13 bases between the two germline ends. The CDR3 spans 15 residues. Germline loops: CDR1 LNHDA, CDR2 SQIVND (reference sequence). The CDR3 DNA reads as TGTGCCAGTAGTATAGCCAGGGTATCAGTCTATGGCTACACCTTC. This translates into CASSIARVSVYGYTF.